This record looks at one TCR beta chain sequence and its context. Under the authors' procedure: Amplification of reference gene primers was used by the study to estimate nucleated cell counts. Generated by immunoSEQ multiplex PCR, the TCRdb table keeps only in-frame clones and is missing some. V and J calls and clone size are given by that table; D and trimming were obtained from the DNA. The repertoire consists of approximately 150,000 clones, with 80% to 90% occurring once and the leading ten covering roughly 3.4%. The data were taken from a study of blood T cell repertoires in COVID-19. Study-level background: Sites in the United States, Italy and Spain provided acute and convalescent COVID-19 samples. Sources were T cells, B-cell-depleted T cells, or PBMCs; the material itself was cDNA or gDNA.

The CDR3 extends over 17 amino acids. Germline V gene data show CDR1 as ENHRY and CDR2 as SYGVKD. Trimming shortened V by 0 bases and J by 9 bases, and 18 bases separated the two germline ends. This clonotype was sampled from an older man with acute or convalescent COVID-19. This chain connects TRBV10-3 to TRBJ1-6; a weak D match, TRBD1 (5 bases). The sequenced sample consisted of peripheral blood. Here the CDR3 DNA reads TGTGCCATCAGTGAGTCAGGCAGGGAAAAGGAAAGTTCACCCCTCCACTTT. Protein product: CAISESGREKESSPLHF.